This is a list of T cell receptor beta chains from one sample in a study of identical twins. TCRdb recomputed calls from the 5' RACE reads with MiXCR, one row per CDR3 protein. Of 1.5 million to 2 million distinct CDR3 sequences in the sample, about 31% were seen once. Specimen: cord blood. These receptors all come from a newborn girl in good health. Each CDR3 is given with its conserved first and last residue. The order of the fields is V gene, J gene, D gene, clone size, CDR3 protein, CDR3 DNA. D genes are given only for firm matches. Only some rows state a clone size, as once, few, many or a class for expanded clones.

V gene: TRBV28; J gene: TRBJ1-1; D gene: TRBD1; clone size: few; CDR3 protein: CAIQIRDREVNTEAFF; CDR3 DNA: TGTGCCATCCAAATCCGGGACAGGGAAGTGAACACTGAAGCTTTCTTT
V gene: TRBV7-2; J gene: TRBJ1-4; D gene: TRBD1; clone size: once; CDR3 protein: CASSPTGQGANEKLFF; CDR3 DNA: TGTGCCAGCAGCCCGACCGGACAGGGAGCTAATGAAAAACTGTTTTTT
V gene: TRBV20-1; J gene: TRBJ2-7; D gene: -; clone size: -; CDR3 protein: CSASDRNMDEQYF; CDR3 DNA: TGCAGTGCTAGTGACAGAAACATGGATGAGCAGTACTTC
V gene: TRBV7-2; J gene: TRBJ2-3; D gene: -; clone size: -; CDR3 protein: CASRPTADTQYF; CDR3 DNA: TGTGCCAGCAGGCCGACAGCAGATACGCAGTATTTT
V gene: TRBV28; J gene: TRBJ1-1; D gene: -; clone size: few; CDR3 protein: CALIPHTGPTNPEAFF; CDR3 DNA: TGTGCCCTAATCCCCCACACGGGACCCACGAACCCTGAAGCTTTCTTT
V gene: TRBV20-1; J gene: TRBJ1-4; D gene: -; clone size: -; CDR3 protein: CSASGGVDEKLFF; CDR3 DNA: TGCAGTGCGTCAGGTGGGGTGGATGAAAAACTGTTTTTT
V gene: TRBV20-1; J gene: TRBJ1-1; D gene: -; clone size: -; CDR3 protein: CSARVAGEAFF; CDR3 DNA: TGCAGTGCTAGAGTGGCAGGTGAAGCTTTCTTT
V gene: TRBV25-1; J gene: TRBJ2-1; D gene: -; clone size: -; CDR3 protein: CASSSPGSSSYNEQFF; CDR3 DNA: TGTGCCAGCAGTTCCCCCGGGAGCAGCTCCTACAATGAGCAGTTCTTC
V gene: TRBV24-1; J gene: TRBJ2-4; D gene: -; clone size: few; CDR3 protein: CATSDLEGNIQYF; CDR3 DNA: TGTGCCACCAGTGATTTGGAGGGGAACATTCAGTACTTC
V gene: TRBV12-5; J gene: TRBJ1-1; D gene: -; clone size: -; CDR3 protein: CASGLVRGEGHTEAFF; CDR3 DNA: TGTGCTAGTGGTTTGGTACGGGGTGAGGGGCACACTGAAGCTTTCTTT
V gene: TRBV5-1; J gene: TRBJ1-5; D gene: -; clone size: -; CDR3 protein: CASSLTGASQPQHF; CDR3 DNA: TGCGCCAGCAGCTTGACGGGGGCCAGTCAGCCCCAGCATTTT
V gene: TRBV5-1; J gene: TRBJ2-3; D gene: TRBD1; clone size: few; CDR3 protein: CASSLTGGRGTDTQYF; CDR3 DNA: TGCGCCAGCAGCCTAACAGGGGGTAGGGGCACAGATACGCAGTATTTT
V gene: TRBV3-1; J gene: TRBJ1-1; D gene: -; clone size: -; CDR3 protein: CASSQDPGRAFF; CDR3 DNA: TGTGCCAGCAGCCAAGATCCGGGCCGGGCTTTCTTT
V gene: TRBV27; J gene: TRBJ2-1; D gene: TRBD2; clone size: -; CDR3 protein: CASSLVPQPGLAGDGNEQFF; CDR3 DNA: TGTGCCAGCAGTTTGGTCCCTCAACCCGGACTAGCGGGAGACGGAAATGAGCAGTTCTTC
V gene: TRBV7-2; J gene: TRBJ1-3; D gene: -; clone size: -; CDR3 protein: CASTPRSGNAIYF; CDR3 DNA: TGTGCCAGCACCCCGCGAAGTGGAAACGCCATATATTTT
V gene: TRBV20-1; J gene: TRBJ2-2; D gene: -; clone size: -; CDR3 protein: CSGSAGITGELFF; CDR3 DNA: TGCAGTGGGTCTGCCGGGATCACCGGGGAGCTGTTTTTT
V gene: TRBV15; J gene: TRBJ2-7; D gene: -; clone size: few; CDR3 protein: CATSRDVQGGWNDEQYF; CDR3 DNA: TGTGCCACCAGCAGAGATGTACAGGGAGGTTGGAACGACGAGCAGTACTTC
V gene: TRBV5-1; J gene: TRBJ2-1; D gene: TRBD2; clone size: -; CDR3 protein: CASSLEVGGNEQFF; CDR3 DNA: TGCGCCAGCAGCTTGGAAGTGGGGGGGAATGAGCAGTTCTTC
V gene: TRBV28; J gene: TRBJ1-1; D gene: -; clone size: -; CDR3 protein: CASSLERPITEAFF; CDR3 DNA: TGTGCCAGCAGTTTGGAACGGCCTATCACTGAAGCTTTCTTT
V gene: TRBV5-5; J gene: TRBJ2-7; D gene: -; clone size: -; CDR3 protein: CASSEGQYYEQYF; CDR3 DNA: TGTGCCAGCAGCGAAGGACAGTACTACGAGCAGTACTTC
V gene: TRBV10-1; J gene: TRBJ2-3; D gene: TRBD2; clone size: -; CDR3 protein: CASSASGGPDTQYF; CDR3 DNA: TGCGCCAGCAGTGCTAGCGGGGGCCCAGATACGCAGTATTTT
V gene: TRBV30; J gene: TRBJ1-4; D gene: -; clone size: -; CDR3 protein: CAWSRIGEKLFF; CDR3 DNA: TGTGCCTGGAGTCGGATCGGGGAAAAACTGTTTTTT